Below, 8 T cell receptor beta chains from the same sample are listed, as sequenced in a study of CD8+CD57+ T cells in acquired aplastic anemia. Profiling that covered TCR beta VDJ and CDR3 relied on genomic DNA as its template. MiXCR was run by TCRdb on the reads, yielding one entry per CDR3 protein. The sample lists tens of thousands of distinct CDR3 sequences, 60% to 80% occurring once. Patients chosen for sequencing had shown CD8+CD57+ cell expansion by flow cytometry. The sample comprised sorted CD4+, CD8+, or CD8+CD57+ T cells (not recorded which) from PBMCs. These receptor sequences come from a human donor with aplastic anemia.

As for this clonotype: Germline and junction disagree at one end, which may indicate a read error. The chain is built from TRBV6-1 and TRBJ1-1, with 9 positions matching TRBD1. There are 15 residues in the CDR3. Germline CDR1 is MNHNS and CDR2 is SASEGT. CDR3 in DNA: TGTGCCAGCAGTGAAGCAGGGACAGGGTACACTGGAGCTTTCTTT. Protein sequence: CASSEAGTGYTGAFF.

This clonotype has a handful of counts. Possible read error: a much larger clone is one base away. The CDR3 region has the DNA TGCGCCCGCAGCCCGGGACTCGGGGCCCCCACAGATACGCAGTATTTT. Its protein is CARSPGLGAPTDTQYF. V usage is TRBV5-1 and J usage is TRBJ2-3; possibly TRBD2 for D (6 bases). Germline lookup yields CDR1 SGHRS and CDR2 YFSETQ. CDR3 length: 16 residues. Variable domain in full (rest from reference TRBV5-1 and TRBJ2-3): KAGVTQTPRYLIKTRGQQVTLSCSPISGHRSVSWYQQTPGQGLQFLFEYFSETQRNKGNFPGRFSGRQFSNSRSEMNVSTLELGDSALYLCARSPGLGAPTDTQYFGPGTRLTVL.

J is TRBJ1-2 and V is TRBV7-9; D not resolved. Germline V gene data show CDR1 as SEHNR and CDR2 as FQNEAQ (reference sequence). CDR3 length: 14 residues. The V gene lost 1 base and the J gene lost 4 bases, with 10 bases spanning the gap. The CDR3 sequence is CASSLVDAAYGYTF. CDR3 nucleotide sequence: TGTGCCAGCAGCTTAGTAGACGCAGCCTATGGCTACACCTTC.

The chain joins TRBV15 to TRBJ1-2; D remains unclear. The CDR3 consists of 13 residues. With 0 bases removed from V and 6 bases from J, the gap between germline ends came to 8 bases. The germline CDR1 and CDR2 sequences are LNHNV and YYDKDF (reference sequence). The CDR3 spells CATSRDRRNGYTF. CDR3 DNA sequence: TGTGCCACCAGCAGAGATAGGAGGAATGGCTACACCTTC.

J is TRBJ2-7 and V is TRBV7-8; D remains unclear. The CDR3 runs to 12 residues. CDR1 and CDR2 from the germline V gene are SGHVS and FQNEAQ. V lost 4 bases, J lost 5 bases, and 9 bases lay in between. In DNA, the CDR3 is TGTGCCAGCAGCTCCCCGGGCCACGAGCAGTACTTC. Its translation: CASSSPGHEQYF.

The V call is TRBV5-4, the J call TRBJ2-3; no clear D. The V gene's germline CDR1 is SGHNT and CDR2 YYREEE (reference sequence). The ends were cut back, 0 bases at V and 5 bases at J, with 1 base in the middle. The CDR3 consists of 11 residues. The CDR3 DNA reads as TGTGCCAGCAGCTTGGGAGATACGCAGTATTTT. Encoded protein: CASSLGDTQYF.

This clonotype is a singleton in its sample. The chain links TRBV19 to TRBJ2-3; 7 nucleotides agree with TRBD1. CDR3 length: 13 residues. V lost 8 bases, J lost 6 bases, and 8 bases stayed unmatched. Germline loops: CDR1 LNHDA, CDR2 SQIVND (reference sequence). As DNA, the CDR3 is TGTGCCAGTTCGGCCAGGGGGATGGATACGCAGTATTTT. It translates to CASSARGMDTQYF.

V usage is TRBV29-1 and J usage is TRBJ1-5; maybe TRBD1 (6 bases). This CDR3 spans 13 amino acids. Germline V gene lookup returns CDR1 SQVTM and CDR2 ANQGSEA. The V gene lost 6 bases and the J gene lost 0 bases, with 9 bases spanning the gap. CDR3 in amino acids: CSVRQDSNQPQHF. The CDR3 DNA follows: TGCAGCGTGAGACAGGATAGCAATCAGCCCCAGCATTTT. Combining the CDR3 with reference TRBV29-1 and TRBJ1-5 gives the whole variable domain SAVISQKPSRDICQRGTSLTIQCQVDSQVTMMFWYRQQPGQSLTLIATANQGSEATYESGFVIDKFPISRPNLTFSTLTVSNMSPEDSSIYLCSVRQDSNQPQHFGDGTRLSIL.